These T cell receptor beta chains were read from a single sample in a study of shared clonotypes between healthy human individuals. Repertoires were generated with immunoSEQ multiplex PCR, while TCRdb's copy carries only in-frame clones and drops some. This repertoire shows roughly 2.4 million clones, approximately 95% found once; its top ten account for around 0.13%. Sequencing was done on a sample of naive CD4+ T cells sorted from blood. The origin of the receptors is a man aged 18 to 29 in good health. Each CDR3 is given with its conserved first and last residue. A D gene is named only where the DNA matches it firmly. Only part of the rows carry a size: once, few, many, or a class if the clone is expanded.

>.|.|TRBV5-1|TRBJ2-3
TGCGCCAGCAGCAGCCAAGTTTCAGGGCAAGATACGCAGTATTTT
CASSSQVSGQDTQYF
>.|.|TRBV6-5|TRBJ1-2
TGTGCCAGCAGGCACGACAGTGGATCGGGCTACACCTTC
CASRHDSGSGYTF
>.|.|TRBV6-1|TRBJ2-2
TGTGCCAGCAGTGATAAAGGGGGGACCGGGGAGCTGTTTTTT
CASSDKGGTGELFF
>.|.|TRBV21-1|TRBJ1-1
TGTGCCAGCAGCAAAGAACGTGAAGCTTTCTTT
CASSKEREAFF
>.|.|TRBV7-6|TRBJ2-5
TGTGCCAGCAGCCCACGCCCAGGGGAGACCCAGTACTTC
CASSPRPGETQYF
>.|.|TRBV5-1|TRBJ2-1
TGCGCCAGCAGCTACTCGGGGCTCACCTACAATGAGCAGTTCTTC
CASSYSGLTYNEQFF
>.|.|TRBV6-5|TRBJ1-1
TGTGCCAGCAGTTACAAGGGGCTGGGGACTGAAGCTTTCTTT
CASSYKGLGTEAFF
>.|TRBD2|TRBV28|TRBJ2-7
TGTGCCAGCAGTACAATAGCGGGGGGGACCCCCTACGAGCAGTACTTC
CASSTIAGGTPYEQYF
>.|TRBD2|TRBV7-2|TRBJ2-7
TGTGCCAGCAGCCGGACTAGCGGGTCTCCCTCCTACGAGCAGTACTTC
CASSRTSGSPSYEQYF
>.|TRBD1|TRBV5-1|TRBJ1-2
TGCGCCAGCAGCATGAAGACAGGGAACTATGGCTACACCTTC
CASSMKTGNYGYTF
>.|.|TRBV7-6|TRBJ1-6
TGTGCCAGCAGCTTATCGGAGGGGCCAAGTTCACCCCTCCACTTT
CASSLSEGPSSPLHF
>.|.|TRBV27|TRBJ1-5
TGTGCCAGCAGTTCCCATCTTCGGAGTCAGCCCCAGCATTTT
CASSSHLRSQPQHF
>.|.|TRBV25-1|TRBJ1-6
TGTGCCAGCAGTGATCCGGGCGCTTCACCCCTCCACTTT
CASSDPGASPLHF
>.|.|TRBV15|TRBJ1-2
TGTGCCACCGATGTCAGGGGCCCCCTGTCTGGCACCTTC
CATDVRGPLSGTF
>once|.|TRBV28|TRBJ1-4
TGTGCCAGCAGCCAGGACCACTTGGATGAAAAACTGTTTTTT
CASSQDHLDEKLFF
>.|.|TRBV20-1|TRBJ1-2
TGCAGTGCTAGAGATGGGTTTGGCTACACCTTC
CSARDGFGYTF
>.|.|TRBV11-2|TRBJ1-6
TGTGCCAGCCTACCCATGAGCACCTATAATTCACCCCTCCACTTT
CASLPMSTYNSPLHF
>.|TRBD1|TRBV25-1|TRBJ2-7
TGTGCCAGCAGTGAGGACAGGGGGCAGTACGAGCAGTACTTC
CASSEDRGQYEQYF
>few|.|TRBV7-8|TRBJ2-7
TGTGCCAGCAGCCCTGGAGGGCCCTACGAGCAGTACTTC
CASSPGGPYEQYF
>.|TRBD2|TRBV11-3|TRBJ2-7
TGTGCCAGCAGCTTAGATATAGATGGGACTAGCGGGACCGAGACCTACTTC
CASSLDIDGTSGTETYF
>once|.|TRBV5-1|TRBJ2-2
TGCGCCAGCAGCTTGTACGCCAATTCGGAGGCGGGGGAGCTGTTTTTT
CASSLYANSEAGELFF
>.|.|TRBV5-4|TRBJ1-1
TGTGCCAGCAGCCCACAGGTAAAGGGGAACACTGAAGCTTTCTTT
CASSPQVKGNTEAFF
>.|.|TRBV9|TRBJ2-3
TGTGCCAGCAGCGTAGCGGGAGCTGGCACAGATACGCAGTATTTT
CASSVAGAGTDTQYF
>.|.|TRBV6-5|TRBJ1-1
TGTGCCAGCAAGGATAGCGGGAATATGGAGGCTTTCTTT
CASKDSGNMEAFF
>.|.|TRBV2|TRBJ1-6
TGTGCCAGCACCCCTAATACGAATACTAATTCACCCCTCCACTTT
CASTPNTNTNSPLHF
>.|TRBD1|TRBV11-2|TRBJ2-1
TGTGCCAGCAGCTCGACAGGGAATCGCAATGAGCAGTTCTTC
CASSSTGNRNEQFF
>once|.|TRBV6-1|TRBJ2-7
TGTGCCAGCATTGGGGGCTACGAGCAGTACTTC
CASIGGYEQYF
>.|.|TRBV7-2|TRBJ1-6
TGTGCCAGCAGCTTGCAGGGTTTGAATTCACCCCTCCACTTT
CASSLQGLNSPLHF
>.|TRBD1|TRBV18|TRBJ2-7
TGTGCCAGCTCACCAATTGCCCCACGACGGGACAGGGCGCGGGAGCAGTACTTC
CASSPIAPRRDRAREQYF
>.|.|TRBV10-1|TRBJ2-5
TGCGCCAGCAGTGAAGGGGGGAGGGAGACCCAGTACTTC
CASSEGGRETQYF
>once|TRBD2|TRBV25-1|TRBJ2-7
TGTGCCAGCAGTGAATATAGTAGACTAGCGGGGAAATACGAGCAGTACTTC
CASSEYSRLAGKYEQYF
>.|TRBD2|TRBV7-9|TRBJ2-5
TGTGCCAGCAGCTTTAGCGCGCGGACTAGCGGGAGGGCAGTGGAGACCCAGTACTTC
CASSFSARTSGRAVETQYF
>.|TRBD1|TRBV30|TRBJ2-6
TGTGCCTGGAGTGTAGGGGGCAGGGGGCGAGAGGCTGGGGCCAACGTCCTGACTTTC
CAWSVGGRGREAGANVLTF
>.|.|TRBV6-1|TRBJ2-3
TGTGCCAGCAGTGTCCTCCCCAGCCCGGACTCCAATACGCAGTATTTT
CASSVLPSPDSNTQYF
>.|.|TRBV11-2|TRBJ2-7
TGTGCCAGCAGTGGACAGCTAACCTACGAGCAGTACTTC
CASSGQLTYEQYF
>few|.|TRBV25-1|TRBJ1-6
TGTGCCAGCAAGAGGGCTTCTTCACCCCTCCACTTT
CASKRASSPLHF
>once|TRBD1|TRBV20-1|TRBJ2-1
TGCAGTGCGGGGGACAGTGAGCAGTTCTTC
CSAGDSEQFF
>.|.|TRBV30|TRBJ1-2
TGTGCCTGGAGTGCCGTCCCCCATGGCTACACCTTC
CAWSAVPHGYTF
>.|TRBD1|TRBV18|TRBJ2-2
TGTGCCAGCTCACCCGGGACAGAGAACACCGGGGAGCTGTTTTTT
CASSPGTENTGELFF